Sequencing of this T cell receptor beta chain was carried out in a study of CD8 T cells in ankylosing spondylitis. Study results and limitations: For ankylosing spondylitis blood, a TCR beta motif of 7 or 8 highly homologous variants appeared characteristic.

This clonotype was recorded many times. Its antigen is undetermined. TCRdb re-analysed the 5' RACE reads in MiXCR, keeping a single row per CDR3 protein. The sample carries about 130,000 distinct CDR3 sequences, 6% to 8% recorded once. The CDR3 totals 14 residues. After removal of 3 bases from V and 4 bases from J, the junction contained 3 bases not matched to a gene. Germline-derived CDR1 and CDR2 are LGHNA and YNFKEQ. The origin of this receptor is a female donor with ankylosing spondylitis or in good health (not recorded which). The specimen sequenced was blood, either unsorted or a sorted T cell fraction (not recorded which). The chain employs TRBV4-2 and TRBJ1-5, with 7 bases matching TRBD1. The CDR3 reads CASSQQGENQPQHF. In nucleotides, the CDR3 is TGTGCCAGCAGCCAGCAGGGGGAGAATCAGCCCCAGCATTTT.